This entry is about one TCR beta chain. The clone's antigen remains unknown. To prepare the library, the immunoSEQ multiplex PCR assay was applied. The multiplex PCR relied on a mix of 60 forward primers for TCR Vbeta segments and 13 reverse primers for TCR Jbeta segments. The CDR3 region of rearranged TCR beta genes was amplified from genomic DNA by a multiplex PCR assay. The amplified TCR beta libraries were sequenced on the Illumina HiSeq System as 87-base-pair reads. The authors processed their data as follows. In a later analysis, around 80 million unique TCR beta chains were counted across the 650 to 750 repertoires, and around 10 million of these chains were shared by at least two donors. Raw reads were error-corrected and collapsed into unique sequences by a nearest-neighbor algorithm in which closely related sequences were merged to remove PCR and sequencing errors. Alignment of CDR3 sequences to IMGT reference sequences was used to assign V, D and J gene segments. Each retained sequence needed at least a six-nucleotide match to both a V gene segment and a J gene segment. Rearrangements were classified as productive when the CDR3 lacked stop codons and remained in frame with V and J, and all other rearrangements were classified as non-productive. Following IMGT convention, CDR3 was defined as the stretch from the second conserved V-encoded cysteine to the conserved J-encoded phenylalanine. Sequences without an unambiguous match to a single V gene segment were excluded from the earlier analysis of approximately 600 of the donors. In an earlier analysis of a few hundred of the donors, a V segment was called functional when productive rearrangements were above 56.7%, and segregating when the standard deviation between donors exceeded 5%. A statistical classification framework was developed to diagnose cytomegalovirus status using the catalog of TCR beta chain sequences. In a later analysis, V and J genes were assigned by comparing TCR nucleotide sequences against IMGT/GENE-DB human TR gene sequences. Using the TCRdist pipeline, a later analysis assigned CDR3 sequences along with most-parsimonious VDJ recombination scenarios. In a later analysis, each TCR beta chain was defined by its CDR3 amino acid sequence together with its V-gene family, and reads without a unique V-gene family were excluded. In a later analysis, 550 to 650 highly shared, low-generation-probability nucleotide sequences were removed to address suspected cross-contamination and a sequencing artifact. In a later analysis, a clonal expansion index for each public chain was calculated from normalized within-repertoire ranks of inferred template counts. In a later analysis, generation probabilities were computed using a VDJ recombination model fitted to out-of-frame rearrangements, and the results were checked against IGoR. In a later analysis, TCR-TCR, TCR-HLA and TCR-CMV co-occurrence was scored with hypergeometric tests, and a repertoire-size bias correction was applied to TCR pairs. To estimate false discovery rates, a later analysis permuted the HLA or CMV assignments 20 times. A later analysis grouped co-occurring TCRs with DBSCAN, adding TCRdist sequence similarity when clustering within HLA-allele-positive subsets. Repertoires with fewer than 30,000 or more than 120,000 public chains were left out of co-occurrence clustering, as were several repertoires with anomalous nucleotide sharing. TCRdb stores this immuneACCESS table with in-frame sequences only. Part of the clones is absent; in the studies checked, under half of the shortfall reflects unresolved V genes, and no reason is known for the rest. From that table come the V and J calls and clone size; the DNA was used to work out D and trimming. This sample's clone table shows 150,000 to 200,000 clones. The ten top clones hold approximately 0.8% of the sample.

Reading from cysteine to phenylalanine, the CDR3 counts 15 amino acids. The retained sequence is limited to the CDR3, 45 bases, with the frame set at the first base. Ends trimmed: V by 4 bases, J by 6 bases; bases unmatched to a gene: 8. Looking up the germline V gene yields CDR1 SGDLS and CDR2 YYNGEE. The cohort comprised 550 to 700 healthy bone marrow donors. At the time of sampling, all cohort members were nominally healthy, though unrecorded immune exposures were likely present. The donor tested CMV seropositive, placing the donor among the 250 to 350 seropositive members of the cohort. Every donor gave a peripheral blood sample, and the peripheral blood mononuclear cells from that sample were used for TCR beta sequencing. Genomic DNA extraction from the blood cell samples was performed with the Qiagen DNeasy Blood Extraction Kit. This sample is part of a study of cytomegalovirus exposure and HLA in healthy donors (dated by TCRdb to 2015 to 2018). About the study as a whole: An earlier analysis of about 530 of the donors reported about 300 Gb of sequence data and 117 million unique TCR beta sequences obtained from about 179 million T cells. In a later analysis, previously published TCR beta repertoires from about 670 donors were re-analyzed and high-resolution HLA genotyping was added so that TCR occurrence patterns could be studied. The number of typed donors differed by locus: about 629-630 for A, B, C, DRB1 and DQB1; some 540 for DQA1; roughly 600 for DPA1; and roughly 490 for DPB1. Of the 350 to 450 genotyped donors, around 81% fell in the genetic ancestry cluster associated with self-reported Caucasian donors. An early release that covered some 630 HLA-typed donors contained approximately 300 gigabases of sequencing data and around 80 million unique TCR sequences. Among 398 genotyped donors of the cohort, an average of approximately 200,000 unique TCR beta nucleotide sequences was sequenced per donor, of which approximately 19% were non-productive. In addition to the first cohort of roughly 700 subjects, a separate validation cohort of approximately 130 different subjects was used. The study used immunosequencing to profile the T cell repertoires of hundreds of subjects and linked those repertoires to cytomegalovirus serostatus. Roughly 5 DR-DQ haplotypes were treated as single units for association and clustering because of strong linkage in the cohort. Rather than drawing on any new phenotypic data, the later analysis identified candidate immune exposures from TCR beta sequences and the way those sequences occurred across donors. HLA typing covered class I and class II loci at four-digit resolution. A later genetic analysis took genome-wide SNP genotypes for 398 of the 666 donors and used that subset as a discovery cohort. Every repertoire in the discovery cohort had been generated on one and the same sequencing platform. In an earlier analysis of roughly 540 of the donors, high-throughput TCR beta sequencing was used to judge whether each TCR beta V gene segment behaved as functional or pseudogenic. Alongside the repertoire data, information on donor age, sex, ethnicity and CMV serostatus was compiled. The aim of the study was to test whether cataloging public T cell receptors could identify signatures of past pathogen exposure. The study combined high-throughput TCR immunosequencing, statistical association of individual TCRs with disease status, and machine learning to predict cytomegalovirus infection status.

General conclusions and limits of the study: According to the authors, the approach could potentially be generalized to other disease states and immunological phenotypes. Correlated functional status among segregating V segments might be attributable to linkage disequilibrium, but an unknown experimental factor could not be ruled out. A cluster of highly shared sequence variants was judged likely to represent a technical artifact of the sequencing pipeline. A later genetic analysis associated a missense DCLRE1C variant with V-gene and J-gene trimming of TCR beta chains, and an independent cohort replicated the association. According to a later analysis, most CMV-associated TCR beta chains appeared to be HLA-restricted, and the HLA associations seemed to be driven largely by CMV exposure. Because some donors lacked HLA typing at each locus, the association tests relied only on the typed subset. In a later analysis, HLA-associated TCR beta chains showed more clonal expansion and lower generation probabilities than non-associated chains that were equally common. In the study, around 150 TCR beta chains were listed as associated with cytomegalovirus. In a later analysis, the rate of TCR association differed among HLA loci, with DRB1 alleles having the most associated TCRs and HLA-C alleles having the fewest. The presence/absence analyses assumed that sequencing depth was roughly uniform across donors, and that assumption may not be true. When HLA alleles, especially DR and DQ, strongly co-occurred, TCR associations were difficult to assign to individual alleles. The 87-base-pair reads could not distinguish some IMGT-functional V segments, including TRBV6-2 and TRBV6-3, so those segments were excluded. A few of the identified cytomegalovirus-associated TCR beta chains were confirmed in vitro to be specific for cytomegalovirus antigens. In an earlier analysis of around 600 of the donors, most TCR beta V segments were observed in productive rearrangements about 90% or about 30% of the time, broadly matching IMGT annotations. In this cohort, only TCR beta chains were sequenced, and detectable features were limited by the absence of alpha or paired-chain data. Cytomegalovirus status was reported to be diagnosed by the classifier with high specificity and sensitivity in both the original and validation cohorts. At a false discovery rate of 0.05, a later analysis linked some 18,000 TCR beta sequences to specific HLA alleles. Immune exposure information for the cohort was limited to CMV serostatus. In a later genetic analysis, fewer N-insertions in productive TCRs were reported among donors in an Asian-associated ancestry cluster than the 666-donor mean. Most TCR sequences were observed very rarely across donors, whereas some public TCRs were present in many individuals. Several of the top co-occurrence clusters appeared to be linked to parvovirus B19, influenza, CMV and Epstein-Barr virus, according to a later analysis. A further reported finding was that TCR beta sequences accurately predicted the HLA-A and HLA-B alleles for most subjects in the first cohort. Because counts were too low, roughly 18 rarely observed V segments, including chromosome 9 orphons, were left out of the earlier analysis of 587 of the donors.

The sequence is built from TRBV9 and TRBJ2-2; 8 central bases correspond to TRBD1. Sequencing was carried out using PBMCs. The source is a woman younger than 35 in good health and CMV-seropositive. The CDR3 amino acid sequence is: CASSQDRAYPGELFF. The base sequence is TGTGCCAGCAGCCAGGACAGGGCCTACCCCGGGGAGCTGTTTTTT.